The present entry profiles one T cell receptor (beta chain) with its context. Which antigen it targets is not known. Base-call qualities are not available, and no considerably larger clone is one nucleotide away. At one collaborating source in Seattle, patients were enrolled during active infection and were followed longitudinally through the course of disease. Each collaborating institution followed its own protocols to collect whole blood in K2EDTA tubes. For TCRbeta analysis, collaborator samples were shipped as frozen whole blood, as isolated PBMCs, or as DNA extracted from either sample type. This entry is derived from a study of blood T cell repertoires in COVID-19 (TCRdb year 2020). Regarding the complete study: Samples covering the acute and convalescent phases of COVID-19 were provided by collaborators in the United States, Italy and Spain. The material from the prospective study consisted of cDNA or gDNA derived from T cells, B-cell-depleted T cells, or PBMCs. The dataset comprised deeply sampled blood TCRbeta repertoires from subjects exposed to, actively infected with, or recovered from COVID-19. The repertoires were released in a freely available public database meant as a resource for research on the immune response to SARS-CoV-2. The samples were drawn from the first 160 participants of the ongoing ImmuneRACE study and from 1,254 subjects provided by 6 global collaborators. A de-identified subject ID, COVID-19 status, age in years and sex were almost always included in the sample metadata. Where available, HLA class I and class II types were taken from metadata supplied by the sample provider and were not determined by assay-based typing. The study at large found these results: The quantity of clinical and demographic metadata differed by source and by participant and was supplied without curation.

TCRbeta CDR3 regions were amplified from genomic DNA using the immunoSEQ Assay, a bias-controlled multiplex PCR. The study's processing was this. The number of nucleated cells in each sample was estimated from the amplification of reference gene primers within the assay. To quantify the absolute abundance of each unique TCRbeta CDR3 rearrangement, sequence reads were collapsed and filtered. For each sample, productive Simpson clonality was calculated as the square root of Simpson's diversity index over productive rearrangements. What TCRdb holds here is the immuneACCESS table cut down to in-frame rearrangements. Part of the clones is not present; checked against another copy, under half of the missing clones reflect an unresolved V gene, and the others are unexplained. D and trimming come from the DNA, and the V and J calls and clone size come from that table. This sample has some 200,000 clones in its table, and about 88% of those were observed once. The ten largest make up 15% to 20% of the sample.

The CDR3 measures 15 amino acids from cysteine to phenylalanine. Only the CDR3 DNA is retained, 45 bases long and in frame from the first base. The germline V gene yields SGHTA for CDR1 and FQGTGA for CDR2. V is cut back by 4 bases and J by 4 bases, with 6 bases in the junction unmatched. The V and J segments used are TRBV7-3 and TRBJ2-2, and 7 bases in between align with TRBD2. This TCR derives from a man between 50 and 59 years old with COVID-19, enrolled during active disease. Material: peripheral blood. The nucleotides are TGTGCCAGCAGCTCTACTAGCGACCCCACCGGGGAGCTGTTTTTT. It translates to CASSSTSDPTGELFF.